One sample yielded the 7 T cell receptor beta chains listed below, sequenced in a study of sequential checkpoint blockade in melanoma. The treatment is: randomized to nivolumab then ipilimumab (arm A) or the reverse (arm B). Libraries were prepared by immunoSEQ multiplex PCR; TCRdb keeps only in-frame clonotypes and omits some of them. The sample contains 35,000 to 40,000 clones, more than 25% of which appear only once. This specimen consisted of tumor tissue (inferred from file names), obtained from a patient given nivolumab and ipilimumab in sequence. The source is a human donor with melanoma.

This chain connects TRBV30 to TRBJ1-1, with 9 bases identical to TRBD1. The germline CDR1 and CDR2 sequences are GTSNPN and SVGIG (reference sequence). The trim removed 4 bases at V and 1 base at J, leaving 7 bases unmatched. The CDR3 is made up of 15 amino acids. The CDR3 protein is CAWKIMDRGNTEAFF. CDR3 coding DNA: TGTGCCTGGAAAATAATGGACAGGGGGAACACTGAAGCTTTCTTT.

As DNA, the CDR3 is TGCGCCAGCAGCTGGGACGGGACAGGGATGGGGAATGAGCAGTTCTTC. Translation gives CASSWDGTGMGNEQFF. The chain combines TRBV5-1 with TRBJ2-1; 9 nucleotides match TRBD1. Germline values: CDR1 SGHRS, CDR2 YFSETQ. CDR3 size: 16 residues. V trimming: 3 bases; J trimming: 7 bases; junction bases outside the gene matches: 11.

This clone was observed a few times. The chain uses TRBV9 and TRBJ2-5; 10 nucleotides match TRBD2. Germline CDR1 is SGDLS and CDR2 is YYNGEE. The ends lost 1 base at V and 5 bases at J; junction bases unmatched: 8. The CDR3 has 16 residues. In nucleotides, the CDR3 is TGTGCCAGCAGCGTATCAAGCGGGGGGGCTAGGGAGACCCAGTACTTC. Translation gives CASSVSSGGARETQYF.

In this sample, this clone turned up once. This rearrangement joins TRBV18 to TRBJ2-2, with D tentatively TRBD2 (5 bases). V lost 1 base and J 1 base, leaving 16 bases between the germline ends. Per germline, CDR1 KGHSH and CDR2 LQKENI. The CDR3 is 18 residues long. Here the CDR3 reads CASSPRVALLGNTGELFF. CDR3 sequence (DNA): TGTGCCAGCTCACCACGTGTGGCTTTACTAGGGAACACCGGGGAGCTGTTTTTT. The full variable domain, with the rest looked up from reference TRBV18 and TRBJ2-2, is NAGVMQNPRHLVRRRGQEARLRCSPMKGHSHVYWYRQLPEEGLKFMVYLQKENIIDESGMPKERFSAEFPKEGPSILRIQQVVRGDSAAYFCASSPRVALLGNTGELFFGEGSRLTVL.

V and J are TRBV11-3 and TRBJ2-2; tentative D call: TRBD2 (7 bases). CDR1 SGHNT and CDR2 YENEEA come from the germline V gene. This CDR3 comprises 20 residues. V was pared by 5 bases and J by 4 bases, with 29 bases between. The CDR3 DNA is TGTGCCAGCAGCCCCTTAGGGGGGGGTTTGGCAGGGTCGAGCACCGGGGAGCTGTTTTTT. It codes for CASSPLGGGLAGSSTGELFF.

This clone has more than one count but fewer than ten. The V and J genes are TRBV6-8 and TRBJ1-1; D not resolved. Trimming took 4 bases from V and 3 from J, leaving 6 bases between them. In germline, CDR1 is MNHGY, CDR2 SAAAGT. This CDR3 spans 12 amino acids. The CDR3 is CASSSVDTEAFF. The CDR3 DNA sequence: TGTGCCAGCAGTTCGGTGGACACTGAAGCTTTCTTT.

This clone came up a few times. The chain uses TRBV6-8 and TRBJ2-5; D perhaps matches TRBD1 (7 bases). Germline V gene data show CDR1 as MNHGY and CDR2 as SAAAGT. The CDR3 loop spans 13 amino acids. Trimming took 6 bases from V and 5 from J, leaving 13 bases between them. The CDR3 DNA reads as TGTGCCAGCAGGGGCAGGGGGAGGGAGACCCAGTACTTC. Its translation: CASRGRGRETQYF.